A selection of T cell receptor beta chains follows, all from one sample in a study of CD8 T cells in Susac syndrome. Using its own MiXCR run on the immunoSEQ multiplex PCR reads, TCRdb lists one record per CDR3 protein. The data contain about 150,000 distinct CDR3 sequences, around 96% of them singletons. Sample: CD4+ T cells from PBMCs. The source is a human donor with Susac syndrome. The CDR3 runs from the conserved cysteine through the conserved F or W. The order of the fields is clone size, V gene, D gene, J gene, CDR3 DNA, CDR3 protein. A D gene is named only where the DNA matches it firmly. Clone size is not always given. Where it is, it says once, few, many or a class for expanded clones.

>.|TRBV20-1|.|TRBJ1-6
TGCAGTGCGAAACGGACAGCCAGCTCCTATAATTCACCCCTCCACTTT
CSAKRTASSYNSPLHF
>.|TRBV3-1|TRBD1|TRBJ2-7
TGTGCCAGCAGCCTGTGGGACAGGGGAGGCGAGCAGTACTTC
CASSLWDRGGEQYF
>.|TRBV20-1|TRBD2|TRBJ2-1
TGCAGTGCTAGAGAGGCTAGCGGGAGATACTACAATGAGCAGTTCTTC
CSAREASGRYYNEQFF
>.|TRBV6-2/TRBV6-3|TRBD1|TRBJ2-1
TGTGCCAGCAGACGGGGACAGTACAATGAGCAGTTCTTC
CASRRGQYNEQFF
>.|TRBV19|.|TRBJ1-2
TGTGCCAGTAGAGGGACCGATTCGAACTATGGCTACACCTTC
CASRGTDSNYGYTF
>.|TRBV7-2|TRBD1|TRBJ1-3
TGTGCCAGCAGCCATAGGACAGGGTCGTCGAACACCATATATTTT
CASSHRTGSSNTIYF
>.|TRBV6-2/TRBV6-3|TRBD1|TRBJ2-7
TGTGCCAGCAGCCTCGGACAGGGGAGCAACGAGCAGTACTTC
CASSLGQGSNEQYF
>.|TRBV21-1|.|TRBJ1-5
TGTGCCTCAGCCGGGACGGATGATCAGCCCCAGCATTTT
CASAGTDDQPQHF
>.|TRBV6-2/TRBV6-3|.|TRBJ2-6
TGTGCCAGCAGTGGCGGGGCCAACGTCCTGACTTTC
CASSGGANVLTF
>.|TRBV11-2|TRBD2|TRBJ2-1
TGTGCCAGCAGCAAGGAGCGGGGGGGCCAAAATGAGCAGTTCTTC
CASSKERGGQNEQFF
>.|TRBV20-1|.|TRBJ2-7
TGCAGTGCTATAATGCAGTGGGCGAACTCCTACGAGCAGTACTTC
CSAIMQWANSYEQYF
>.|TRBV9|TRBD1|TRBJ1-4
TGTGCCAGCAGCGTGGGACAGGGGGAAAAACTGTTTTTT
CASSVGQGEKLFF
>.|TRBV29-1|TRBD2|TRBJ2-3
TGCAGCGTTGACCGGGGGGGAAGCACAGATACGCAGTATTTT
CSVDRGGSTDTQYF
>.|TRBV29-1|.|TRBJ2-3
TGCAGCGTTGACCTAACAGATACGCAGTATTTT
CSVDLTDTQYF
>.|TRBV29-1|TRBD1|TRBJ2-1
TGCAGCGTCGGGACAGGGGTTGATGAGCAGTTCTTC
CSVGTGVDEQFF
>.|TRBV6-2/TRBV6-3|.|TRBJ1-1
TGTGCCAGCAAGCCCGACAGGAACACTGAAGCTTTCTTT
CASKPDRNTEAFF
>.|TRBV11-2|.|TRBJ2-3
TGTGCCAGCAGCTTAGATGGAGGGGGGGGGCCTGGAGATACGCAGTATTTT
CASSLDGGGGPGDTQYF
>.|TRBV20-1|.|TRBJ1-1
TGCAGTGCTAGTTCTTCCCGGGGGCAGGTATCGAAAGCTTTCTTT
CSASSSRGQVSKAFF
>.|TRBV14|.|TRBJ2-1
TGTGCCAGCAGCCATGTATCAGTGTTCGGCAATGAGCAGTTCTTC
CASSHVSVFGNEQFF
>.|TRBV20-1|.|TRBJ2-3
TGCAGTCTTCCCATCGGCACAGATACGCAGTATTTT
CSLPIGTDTQYF
>.|TRBV7-2|TRBD2|TRBJ2-1
TGTGCCAGCAGCTTAAACGAGCGGGGGCCATACAATGAGCAGTTCTTC
CASSLNERGPYNEQFF
>.|TRBV21-1|.|TRBJ1-6
TGTGCCAGCGGAAACTCACCCCTCCACTTT
CASGNSPLHF
>.|TRBV7-2|TRBD1|TRBJ1-2
TGTGCCAGCAGCCTAGGACAGGGTAGAGGCTACACCTTC
CASSLGQGRGYTF
>.|TRBV18|TRBD1|TRBJ2-5
TGTGCCAGCTCACCTCTCCGGGGACAGCAAGAGACCCAGTACTTC
CASSPLRGQQETQYF
>few|TRBV11-2|.|TRBJ2-5
TGTGCCAGCAGCTTAGGGGGGCAGGAGACCCAGTACTTC
CASSLGGQETQYF
>.|TRBV5-5|.|TRBJ2-1
TGTGCCAGCAGACCCCGAGTAGTGGGTTACAATGAGCAGTTCTTC
CASRPRVVGYNEQFF
>.|TRBV20-1|TRBD1|TRBJ1-2
TGCAGTGCACATCAGGGGGCGCGAGGGGGCTACACCTTC
CSAHQGARGGYTF
>.|TRBV25-1|.|TRBJ2-1
TGTGCCAGCAGTGACCGATCCTACAATGAGCAGTTCTTC
CASSDRSYNEQFF
>.|TRBV20-1|TRBD2|TRBJ2-3
TGCAGTGCTACCTCAGCGGGGCCGCAGTATTTT
CSATSAGPQYF
>.|TRBV29-1|TRBD1|TRBJ2-7
TGCAGCGTTGAAAGACAGGGGGCAAGGTACGAGCAGTACTTC
CSVERQGARYEQYF
>.|TRBV9|.|TRBJ2-7
TGTGCCAGCAGCGTAAGTCCCTACGAGCAGTACTTC
CASSVSPYEQYF
>.|TRBV9|.|TRBJ2-2
TGTGCCAGCAGCGTGGGCCCCGAGTTGCCCGGGGAGCTGTTTTTT
CASSVGPELPGELFF
>.|TRBV7-2|.|TRBJ2-2
TGTGCCAGCAGCCCACTGGGGGGTAGAGCCGACGGGGAGCTGTTTTTT
CASSPLGGRADGELFF
>.|TRBV9|.|TRBJ2-6
TGTGCCAGCAGCCCACGGACTCCCTTGTCTGGGGCCAACGTCCTGACTTTC
CASSPRTPLSGANVLTF
>.|TRBV6-1|.|TRBJ2-5
TGTGCCAGCAGTTCCACCGGGACTCCAAAAGAGACCCAGTACTTC
CASSSTGTPKETQYF
>.|TRBV12-3/TRBV12-4|.|TRBJ1-1
TGTGCCAGCAGTCCGATTAGCGGGCAGATTGCTGAAGCTTTCTTT
CASSPISGQIAEAFF
>.|TRBV20-1|.|TRBJ1-5
TGCAGTGCAACCGTTCAGGGACAGCCCCAGCATTTT
CSATVQGQPQHF
>.|TRBV3-1|TRBD1|TRBJ2-7
TGTGCCAGCTGCCCCTCAGGGGGCTACGAGCAGTACTTC
CASCPSGGYEQYF
>.|TRBV20-1|TRBD1|TRBJ2-1
TGCAGTGCCGAGGGGGCAGGTGAGCAGTTCTTC
CSAEGAGEQFF
>.|TRBV20-1|.|TRBJ1-2
TGCAGTGCTAGATACCGGACAGCGAACTATGGCTACACCTTC
CSARYRTANYGYTF
>.|TRBV7-2|.|TRBJ2-7
TGTGCCAGCAGCCTAATCCGGGGGGCTTCCTACGAGCAGTACTTC
CASSLIRGASYEQYF
>.|TRBV20-1|TRBD1|TRBJ1-5
TGCAGTGCTAGGGGGGACAGCGGCAATCAGCCCCAGCATTTT
CSARGDSGNQPQHF
>.|TRBV9|.|TRBJ2-1
TGTGCCAGCAGCGCGCTAAGCTCCTACAATGAGCAGTTCTTC
CASSALSSYNEQFF
>.|TRBV12-3/TRBV12-4|.|TRBJ1-2
TGTGCCAGCAAACCGGACACCAACTATGGCTACACCTTC
CASKPDTNYGYTF
>few|TRBV7-2|TRBD2|TRBJ2-5
TGTGCCAGCAGCCCGGGGGGGGGTCAAGAGACCCAGTACTTC
CASSPGGGQETQYF
>.|TRBV2|.|TRBJ1-6
TGTGCCAGCAGGGTCTCCTGGGATTCACCCCTCCACTTT
CASRVSWDSPLHF
>.|TRBV3-1|.|TRBJ2-7
TGTGCCAGCAGCCAAGACCCCAGCTACTCCTACGAGCAGTACTTC
CASSQDPSYSYEQYF
>once|TRBV14|.|TRBJ2-1
TGTGCCAGCAGCCAGGAAATACAGGGCAATGAGCAGTTCTTC
CASSQEIQGNEQFF
>.|TRBV24-1|TRBD2|TRBJ2-2
TGTGCCACCAGTGATTCCGGGGGGGCAAGAACCGGGGAGCTGTTTTTT
CATSDSGGARTGELFF
>.|TRBV6-5|TRBD1|TRBJ2-3
TGTGCCAGCAGGCCATCGACAGGGCATACGCAGTATTTT
CASRPSTGHTQYF
>.|TRBV4-2|.|TRBJ2-7
TGTGCCAGCAGCCAAGATCTGGAGACCGGGCCATACGAGCAGTACTTC
CASSQDLETGPYEQYF
>.|TRBV15|TRBD1|TRBJ2-5
TGTGCCACCAGCAGAGTAAGGACAGGACAAGAGACCCAGTACTTC
CATSRVRTGQETQYF
>.|TRBV7-9|.|TRBJ1-1
TGTGCCAGCTCTGAGGTCCCTGAAGCTTTCTTT
CASSEVPEAFF